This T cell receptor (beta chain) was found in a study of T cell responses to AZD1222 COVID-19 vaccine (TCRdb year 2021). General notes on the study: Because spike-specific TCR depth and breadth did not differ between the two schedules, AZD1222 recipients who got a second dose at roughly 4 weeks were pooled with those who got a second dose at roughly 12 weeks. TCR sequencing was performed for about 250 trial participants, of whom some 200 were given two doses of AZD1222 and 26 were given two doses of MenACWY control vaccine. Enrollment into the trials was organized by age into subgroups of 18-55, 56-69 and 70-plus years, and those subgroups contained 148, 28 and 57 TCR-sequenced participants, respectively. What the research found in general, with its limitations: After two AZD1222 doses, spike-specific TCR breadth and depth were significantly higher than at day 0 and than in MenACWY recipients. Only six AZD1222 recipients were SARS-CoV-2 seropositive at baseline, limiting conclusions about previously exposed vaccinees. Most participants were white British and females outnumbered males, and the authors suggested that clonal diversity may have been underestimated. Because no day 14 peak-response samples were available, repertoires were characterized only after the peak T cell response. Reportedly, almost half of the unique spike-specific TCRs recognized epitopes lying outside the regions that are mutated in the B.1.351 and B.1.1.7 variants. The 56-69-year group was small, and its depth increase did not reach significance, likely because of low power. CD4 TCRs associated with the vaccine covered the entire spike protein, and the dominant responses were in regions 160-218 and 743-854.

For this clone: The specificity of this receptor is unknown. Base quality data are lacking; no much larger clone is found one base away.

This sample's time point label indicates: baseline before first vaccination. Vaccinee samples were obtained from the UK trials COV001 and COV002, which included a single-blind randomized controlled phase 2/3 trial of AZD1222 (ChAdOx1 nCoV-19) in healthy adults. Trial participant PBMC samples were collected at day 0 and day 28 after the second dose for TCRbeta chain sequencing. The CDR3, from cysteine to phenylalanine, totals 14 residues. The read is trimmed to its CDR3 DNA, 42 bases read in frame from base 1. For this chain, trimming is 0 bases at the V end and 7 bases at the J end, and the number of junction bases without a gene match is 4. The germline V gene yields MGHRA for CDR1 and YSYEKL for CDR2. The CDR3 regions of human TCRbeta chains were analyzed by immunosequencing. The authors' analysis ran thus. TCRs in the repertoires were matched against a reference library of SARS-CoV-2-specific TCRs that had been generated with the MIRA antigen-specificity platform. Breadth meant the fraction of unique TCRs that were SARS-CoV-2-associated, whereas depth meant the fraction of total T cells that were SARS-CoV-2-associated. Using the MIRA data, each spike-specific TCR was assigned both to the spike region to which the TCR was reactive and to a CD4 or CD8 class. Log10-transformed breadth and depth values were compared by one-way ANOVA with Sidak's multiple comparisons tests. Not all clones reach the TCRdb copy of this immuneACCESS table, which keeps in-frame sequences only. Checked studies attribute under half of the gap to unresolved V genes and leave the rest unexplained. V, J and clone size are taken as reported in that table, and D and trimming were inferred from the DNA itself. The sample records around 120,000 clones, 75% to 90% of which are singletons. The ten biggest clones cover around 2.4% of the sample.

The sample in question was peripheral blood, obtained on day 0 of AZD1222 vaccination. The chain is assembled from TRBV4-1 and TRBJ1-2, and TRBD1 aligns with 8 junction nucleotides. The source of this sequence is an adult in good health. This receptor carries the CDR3 CASSQDDRGAGYTF. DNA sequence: TGCGCCAGCAGCCAAGACGACAGGGGAGCTGGCTACACCTTC.